Listed here are 21 T cell receptor beta chains from one sample, sequenced in a study of cytomegalovirus exposure and HLA in healthy donors. 13 Jbeta primers and 60 Vbeta primers were used for the PCR. Profiled with immunoSEQ multiplex PCR; TCRdb holds only in-frame clones, not every one. In the table there are about 160,000 clones, about 80% of which are singletons. Sequenced material: PBMCs. These TCRs come from a man between 18 and 35 years old in good health and CMV-seropositive.

This clone was found a few times. The chain has TRBV19 and TRBJ2-5; 7 bases fit TRBD1. The V segment lost 5 bases and the J segment 4 bases; nucleotides outside the gene matches: 1. CDR3 length equals 12 residues. CDR1 is LNHDA, CDR2 SQIVND, per germline (reference sequence). This CDR3 is CASSYRGETQYF. The CDR3 region has the DNA TGTGCCAGTAGTTACAGGGGAGAGACCCAGTACTTC. Supplemented by reference TRBV19 and TRBJ2-5, the full variable domain reads DGGITQSPKYLFRKEGQNVTLSCEQNLNHDAMYWYRQDPGQGLRLIYYSQIVNDFQKGDIAEGYSVSREKKESFPLTVTSAQKNPTAFYLCASSYRGETQYFGPGTRLLVL.

This chain links TRBV7-9 with TRBJ1-2, with 7 bases fitting TRBD1. The J segment lost 14 bases and the V segment lost 4 bases, leaving 10 bases of the junction unmatched. The length of the CDR3 is 12 residues. Germline V gene sequence: CDR1 SEHNR, CDR2 FQNEAQ (reference sequence). CDR3 in DNA: TGTGCCAGCAGCTCCGACAGGGTTTCTGGGACCTTC. It codes for CASSSDRVSGTF.

This rearrangement joins TRBV19 to TRBJ2-7; 7 bases agree with TRBD2. The junction had 5 bases not matched to a gene; V was cut back by 4 bases and J by 2 bases. The length of the CDR3 is 14 residues. CDR1 and CDR2 (germline): LNHDA, SQIVND (reference sequence). The CDR3 region is CASSTGTTAYEQYF. The CDR3 bases are TGTGCCAGTAGTACCGGGACTACGGCCTACGAGCAGTACTTC.

The chain couples TRBV20-1 to TRBJ1-2, with TRBD1 as a possible D gene (5 bases). The CDR3 runs to 9 residues. Germline-derived CDR1 and CDR2 are DFQATT and SNEGSKA (reference sequence). CDR3 loop: CRGGDGYTF. DNA of the CDR3: TGCAGGGGAGGGGATGGCTACACCTTC.

The chain employs TRBV27 and TRBJ2-6; a possible D gene is TRBD2 (5 bases). Deletions cut 5 bases from V and 0 bases from J, with 11 bases between. Germline V CDR1 and CDR2: MNHEY, SMNVEV (reference sequence). The length of the CDR3 is 16 residues. The CDR3 spells CASSLRRDSGANVLTF. Written as DNA, the CDR3 is TGTGCCAGCAGTCTGAGACGGGACTCTGGGGCCAACGTCCTGACTTTC.

This clone was recorded a few times. The DNA for the CDR3 is TGTGCCAGCAGCTCCCCCCTCTTGCGAGGCACAGATACGCAGTATTTT. This codes for CASSSPLLRGTDTQYF. This sequence joins TRBV9 and TRBJ2-3; D unclear. Trimming removed 4 bases at V and 1 base at J, with 16 bases between. CDR3 length equals 16 residues. Germline V gives CDR1 SGDLS, CDR2 YYNGEE.

This clone has only a few counts. J is TRBJ1-1 and V is TRBV4-1; no reliable D call. The germline gives CDR1 MGHRA, CDR2 YSYEKL. CDR3 length: 12 amino acids. Trimming stripped 5 bases from V and 7 bases from J, with 11 bases between. The CDR3 nucleotides read TGCGCCAGCAGCAACACGATATTTGAAGCTTTCTTT. Protein sequence: CASSNTIFEAFF.

This clone was detected only once. The gene calls are TRBV6-6 and TRBJ2-2, with a weak D call TRBD2 (6 bases). The germline V gene has CDR1 MNHNY and CDR2 SVGAGI (reference sequence). V lost 3 bases and J lost 7, with 12 bases in between. The CDR3 spans 14 residues. The CDR3: CASSYTGSLGELFF. CDR3 DNA sequence: TGTGCCAGCAGTTATACCGGGAGTCTCGGGGAGCTGTTTTTT.

The chain employs TRBV18 and TRBJ2-1; D is perhaps TRBD1 (6 bases). V gave up 3 bases and J gave up 4 bases, with 13 bases separating them. Germline values: CDR1 KGHSH, CDR2 LQKENI. The CDR3 length is 15 residues. The DNA of the CDR3 is TGTGCCAGCTCACCGCAGGACAGAGGATACAATGAGCAGTTCTTC. Translated: CASSPQDRGYNEQFF. Complete variable domain (other parts from reference TRBV18 and TRBJ2-1): NAGVMQNPRHLVRRRGQEARLRCSPMKGHSHVYWYRQLPEEGLKFMVYLQKENIIDESGMPKERFSAEFPKEGPSILRIQQVVRGDSAAYFCASSPQDRGYNEQFFGPGTRLTVL.

Only a few counts were recorded for this clone. V and J are TRBV6-1 and TRBJ1-5; D might be TRBD1 (6 bases). V gave up 3 bases and J gave up 9 bases, with 12 bases separating them. The CDR3 runs 13 residues. Per germline, CDR1 MNHNS and CDR2 SASEGT. The CDR3 nucleotides read TGTGCCAGCAGTGAGGGGGCAGTGTTGCCCCAGCATTTT. Residues: CASSEGAVLPQHF.

The V gene is TRBV27, the J gene TRBJ2-5; D gene unclear. The CDR3 sequence is 14 residues long. Germline V gives CDR1 MNHEY, CDR2 SMNVEV (reference sequence). Trimming stripped 2 bases from V and 4 bases from J, with 11 bases between. This CDR3 reads CASSLRLFGETQYF. CDR3 nucleotides: TGTGCCAGCAGTTTACGTTTGTTCGGAGAGACCCAGTACTTC.

The chain links TRBV28 to TRBJ2-3; TRBD2 aligns across 7 bases. CDR3 length: 16 amino acids. The J segment lost 0 bases and the V segment lost 6 bases, leaving 9 bases of the junction unmatched. Germline V gene lookup returns CDR1 MDHEN and CDR2 SYDVKM. CDR3: CASRGGILASTDTQYF. The CDR3 DNA reads as TGTGCCAGCAGGGGGGGTATACTAGCGAGCACAGATACGCAGTATTTT.

The V and J genes are TRBV5-4 and TRBJ1-4, with 12 bases matching TRBD1. This CDR3 has 15 residues. Germline assignment: CDR1 SGHNT and CDR2 YYREEE (reference sequence). V was clipped by 7 bases and J by 7 bases; unmatched bases: 8. The CDR3 here is CASAFWGQGAEKLFF. DNA for the CDR3: TGTGCCAGCGCCTTCTGGGGACAGGGGGCTGAAAAACTGTTTTTT.

The table lists this clone with a few counts. This chain's CDR3 is CASSLTATYEQYF. CDR3 nucleotides: TGTGCCAGCAGCTTGACAGCTACCTACGAGCAGTACTTC. This chain links TRBV7-2 with TRBJ2-7, with D maybe TRBD1 (5 bases). CDR1 is SGHTA and CDR2 is FQGNSA in the germline V gene. V was cut by 3 bases and J by 2 bases, with 8 bases left in between. This CDR3 has 13 residues.

Written as DNA, the CDR3 is TGTGCCAGCAGTTCCCTCGGACAGGGGGCTCAAGAGACCCAGTACTTC. Its translation: CASSSLGQGAQETQYF. The chain combines TRBV28 with TRBJ2-5; 11 bases are shared with TRBD1. The junction had 6 bases not matched to a gene; V was cut back by 4 bases and J by 2 bases. CDR1 and CDR2 (germline): MDHEN, SYDVKM. This CDR3 region has 16 residues.

The gene calls are TRBV6-1 and TRBJ2-4, with TRBD2 matching 8 bases. Per germline, CDR1 MNHNS and CDR2 SASEGT. The CDR3 has 16 amino acids. The trim removed 4 bases at V and 8 bases at J, leaving 13 bases unmatched. The chain's CDR3 is CASSAMTGGPKDIQYF. CDR3 nucleotide sequence: TGTGCCAGCAGTGCAATGACGGGAGGGCCCAAGGACATTCAGTACTTC.

The V and J genes are TRBV29-1 and TRBJ1-1; D not resolved. Germline assignment: CDR1 SQVTM and CDR2 ANQGSEA. Trimming left V 8 bases short and J 10 bases short, with 8 bases between. The CDR3 contains 8 residues. DNA for the CDR3: TGCAGCACCGACACAGCTTTCTTT. Protein product: CSTDTAFF.

The chain combines TRBV10-3 with TRBJ1-5; D unclear. Per germline, CDR1 ENHRY and CDR2 SYGVKD. The CDR3 length is 16 residues. Trimming removed 4 bases at V and 3 bases at J, with 16 bases between. This CDR3 is CAISAAGALDNQPQHF. CDR3 nucleotide sequence: TGTGCCATCAGTGCTGCTGGAGCCCTTGACAATCAGCCCCAGCATTTT.

The chain employs TRBV29-1 and TRBJ2-1; 10 nucleotides line up with TRBD2. With V trimmed by 6 bases and J by 2 bases, 13 bases remained unmatched. This CDR3 has 17 amino acids. CDR1 is SQVTM and CDR2 is ANQGSEA in the germline V gene. As DNA, the CDR3 is TGCAGCGTCGCAAACTTGATAGCGGGGGGTACCTACAATGAGCAGTTCTTC. This sequence encodes CSVANLIAGGTYNEQFF.

The rearrangement links TRBV13 to TRBJ1-1; 7 nucleotides agree with TRBD1. Looked up from germline, CDR1 is PRHDT and CDR2 is FYEKMQ (reference sequence). The J segment lost 1 base and the V segment lost 4 bases, leaving 3 bases of the junction unmatched. CDR3 length: 14 residues. CDR3 nucleotide sequence: TGTGCCAGCAGCTCGGGACAGCAGAACACTGAAGCTTTCTTT. This translates into CASSSGQQNTEAFF.

The genes are TRBV27 and TRBJ1-2, with 8 bases fitting TRBD1. CDR3 length: 15 residues. The ends lost 0 bases at V and 3 bases at J; junction bases unmatched: 3. Germline CDR1 is MNHEY and CDR2 is SMNVEV (reference sequence). CDR3 sequence: CASSLSLQGDYGYTF. In DNA, the CDR3 is TGTGCCAGCAGTTTATCCTTACAGGGGGACTATGGCTACACCTTC.